Listed below are T cell receptor beta chains from one sample, sequenced in a study of cytomegalovirus exposure and HLA in healthy donors. The repertoire was sequenced with immunoSEQ multiplex PCR; TCRdb's copy has only in-frame clones and lacks some. The profile covers 130,000 or so clones, with more than 60% appearing a single time and 2.1% taken by the ten largest. Specimen: PBMCs. The receptors here all came from a woman between 40 and 55 years old in good health and CMV-seropositive. Each CDR3 is given without its conserved first and last residue.

v_call: TRBV5-1
cdr3_aa: ASSANSLSENTIY

v_call: TRBV19
cdr3_aa: ASSITHQGGTDTQY

v_call: TRBV5-1
cdr3_aa: ASRQQTTGLNTEAF

v_call: TRBV9
cdr3_aa: ASSVATKGAGEKLF

v_call: TRBV15
cdr3_aa: ATSEGQGYSGANVLT

v_call: TRBV7-2
cdr3_aa: ASSLAVTPSEAF

v_call: TRBV9
cdr3_aa: ASSDFGGADTQY

v_call: TRBV4-1
cdr3_aa: ASSQRQDLTEAF

v_call: TRBV27
cdr3_aa: ASSAGTRGGETQY

v_call: TRBV11-2
cdr3_aa: ASSFSGLAGGEQY

v_call: TRBV6-1
cdr3_aa: ASSEQQGGGYQPQH

v_call: TRBV28
cdr3_aa: ASSLPPRVRSISEQY

v_call: TRBV2
cdr3_aa: ASSEDRISNSPLH

v_call: TRBV19
cdr3_aa: ASSPTGSYEQY

v_call: TRBV28
cdr3_aa: ASSSTTGGAETQY

v_call: TRBV6-1
cdr3_aa: ASSEARQATMNTEAF

v_call: TRBV7-2
cdr3_aa: ASSLEASGTGFRDEAF

v_call: TRBV5-4
cdr3_aa: ASSLAPSGRASNEQF

v_call: TRBV6-6
cdr3_aa: ASSPERRQETQY

v_call: TRBV7-9
cdr3_aa: ASSEETQY

v_call: TRBV19
cdr3_aa: ASSIRDSYNEQF

v_call: TRBV28
cdr3_aa: ASSFSGATNEKLF

v_call: TRBV29-1
cdr3_aa: SAGQGYGYT